This T cell receptor beta chain emerged from a study of shared clonotypes between healthy human individuals. Study information: With ages of 18 to 49, the donors were a couple of women and a few men.

In the naive CD8 group, cells lacked CD45RO and were positively selected for CCR7, so terminally differentiated effector memory CD45RA+ cells were left out. As concerns this clone: The antigen remains undetermined.

Whole-study results and caveats: Clonotype sharing among the donors was expected to vary with sequencing depth. The study found roughly 5% of naive CD4 clonotypes shared across several donors. As a rule, naive subsets had a larger estimated richness than memory subsets.

TCRdb's table, derived via immunoSEQ multiplex PCR, lists solely in-frame clones and lacks some. Among about 2.2 million clones listed, 85% to 95% were seen once. CDR3 size: 16 residues. Germline CDR1 reads MGHDK; CDR2 reads SYGVNS. V lost 1 base and J 3 bases, leaving 13 bases between the germline ends. The chain carries TRBV25-1 and TRBJ2-1; possible D gene TRBD2, 7 bases. Sequenced: naive CD8+ T cells from PBMCs. This sequence originates from a young man in good health. Some clones in this sample may be carry-over from other donors' samples. The CDR3 DNA reads TGTGCCAGCAGTGAATTGGGGGCGGGGGACTACAATGAGCAGTTCTTC. Translation gives CASSELGAGDYNEQFF.